This T cell receptor beta chain was sequenced during a study of T-cell memory formation after mild COVID-19. Notes on the study in general: Contracting CD4+ clones sat mainly in CM and EM; CD8+ in EMRA.

This clonotype has more than one count but fewer than ten. Antigen: not known. With 7 bases clipped from V and 1 base from J, the junction kept 7 bases outside the gene matches. Germline V gene sequence: CDR1 DFQATT, CDR2 SNEGSKA (reference sequence). The CDR3 is made up of 15 amino acids. MiXCR was run by TCRdb on the 5' RACE reads, yielding one entry per CDR3 protein. The table includes about 150,000 distinct CDR3 sequences, 15% to 20% detected once. Sequenced material: PBMCs or a T cell subset sorted from them (not recorded which). The genes are TRBV20-1 and TRBJ2-5, with 12 bases identical to TRBD2. This clonotype originated in an adult woman who had mild COVID-19 (a few samples of this study predate the infection). Cell type and time point are not known. CDR3 sequence reads: CSGGLAGGTQETQYF. CDR3 DNA: TGCAGTGGAGGGCTAGCGGGAGGGACCCAAGAGACCCAGTACTTC.